The rows below give T cell receptor beta chains drawn from one sample of a study of blood T cell repertoires in COVID-19. Clones were sequenced by immunoSEQ multiplex PCR, and TCRdb holds only the in-frame ones, with some missing. The sample shows roughly 200,000 clones, more than 80% of them seen only once. Sequencing used peripheral blood. Receptors originate from a woman in her thirties with COVID-19, enrolled during active disease. CDR3s include the opening cysteine and the closing phenylalanine or tryptophan. Each record gives: V gene, D gene, J gene, clone size, CDR3 protein, CDR3 DNA. D genes are given only for firm matches. Clone size is not always given. Where it is, it says once, few, many or a class for expanded clones.

>TRBV19|-|TRBJ2-1|once
CASRDWEFNEQFF
TGTGCCAGTAGGGACTGGGAGTTCAATGAGCAGTTCTTC
>TRBV27|TRBD2|TRBJ2-3|once
CASSASGGPSTDTQYF
TGTGCCAGCAGTGCCAGCGGGGGGCCGAGCACAGATACGCAGTATTTT
>TRBV5-4|-|TRBJ2-7|once
CASSLALNEQYF
TGTGCCAGCAGCCTAGCCCTCAACGAGCAGTACTTC
>TRBV11-2|TRBD2|TRBJ2-5|-
CASSLGAGARETQYF
TGTGCCAGCAGCTTAGGGGCGGGAGCTCGAGAGACCCAGTACTTC
>TRBV4-2|-|TRBJ1-1|-
CASREGTNTEAFF
TGTGCCAGCAGAGAGGGAACTAACACTGAAGCTTTCTTT
>TRBV7-9|TRBD1|TRBJ1-3|once
CASSSSTGRRDTIYF
TGTGCCAGCAGCTCCTCGACAGGGAGGAGGGACACCATATATTTT
>TRBV4-1|TRBD1|TRBJ2-2|-
CASSQGRDRAVGELFF
TGCGCCAGCAGCCAGGGACGGGACAGGGCAGTCGGGGAGCTGTTTTTT
>TRBV19|TRBD2|TRBJ2-7|few
CASSIRPDLAGVVKQYF
TGTGCCAGTAGTATTAGGCCGGATTTAGCGGGAGTAGTGAAGCAGTACTTC
>TRBV5-6|-|TRBJ2-1|-
CASSLAEENNEQFF
TGTGCCAGCAGCTTGGCCGAAGAGAACAATGAGCAGTTCTTC
>TRBV18|TRBD1|TRBJ1-1|-
CASSPTTGSNTEAFF
TGTGCCAGCTCACCTACGACAGGGTCGAACACTGAAGCTTTCTTT
>TRBV27|TRBD2|TRBJ2-1|-
CASSLGGRAANEQFF
TGTGCCAGCAGTTTGGGCGGGAGGGCCGCGAATGAGCAGTTCTTC
>TRBV29-1|TRBD2|TRBJ2-3|-
CSVPGTSGRDTQYF
TGCAGCGTCCCTGGGACTAGCGGGCGGGATACGCAGTATTTT
>TRBV10-3|-|TRBJ1-2|-
CAIQEVSNYGYTF
TGTGCCATCCAGGAGGTCAGTAACTATGGCTACACCTTC
>TRBV14|-|TRBJ2-6|-
CASSQRHVSGANVLTF
TGTGCCAGCAGCCAGCGACATGTCTCTGGGGCCAACGTCCTGACTTTC
>TRBV18|TRBD2|TRBJ2-5|-
CASSPFTSGSGETQYF
TGTGCCAGCTCACCATTTACTAGCGGGAGCGGGGAGACCCAGTACTTC
>TRBV9|-|TRBJ2-1|-
CASGHNEQFF
TGTGCCAGCGGCCACAATGAGCAGTTCTTC
>TRBV3-1/TRBV3-2|-|TRBJ1-1|-
CASSQIRNTEAFF
TGTGCCAGCAGCCAAATCAGGAACACTGAAGCTTTCTTT
>TRBV7-8|TRBD1|TRBJ2-1|once
CASSSHPGQVDEQFF
TGTGCCAGCAGTTCCCATCCGGGACAGGTGGATGAGCAGTTCTTC
>TRBV7-9|-|TRBJ1-1|-
CASSFGNLNTEAFF
TGTGCCAGCAGCTTCGGGAACCTGAACACTGAAGCTTTCTTT
>TRBV27|TRBD1|TRBJ1-2|-
CASSFRDRGGYTF
TGTGCCAGCAGTTTTAGGGACAGGGGTGGCTACACCTTC
>TRBV9|-|TRBJ1-4|-
CASSVVPSGGRNEKLFF
TGTGCCAGCAGCGTAGTTCCATCAGGAGGTCGTAATGAAAAACTGTTTTTT
>TRBV30|TRBD1|TRBJ2-7|-
CAWRRQGAYEQYF
TGTGCCTGGAGGAGACAGGGGGCCTACGAGCAGTACTTC
>TRBV6-1|TRBD1|TRBJ2-7|-
CASSGLRTGGAYEQYF
TGTGCCAGCAGTGGCTTGAGGACAGGGGGCGCCTACGAGCAGTACTTC
>TRBV6-2/TRBV6-3|-|TRBJ1-4|-
CASSSPNLDRDNEKLFF
TGTGCCAGCAGCTCACCTAACCTGGACAGAGATAATGAAAAACTGTTTTTT
>TRBV25-1|TRBD2|TRBJ2-7|once
CASSEAKGLAGDEQYF
TGTGCCAGCAGTGAAGCCAAAGGACTAGCGGGAGACGAGCAGTACTTC
>TRBV9|-|TRBJ2-3|-
CASSSRRDWEIDTQYF
TGTGCCAGCAGCTCCCGCCGGGACTGGGAAATAGATACGCAGTATTTT
>TRBV7-9|-|TRBJ1-4|-
CASSSQGLNEKLFF
TGTGCCAGCAGCTCACAGGGTCTTAATGAAAAACTGTTTTTT
>TRBV29-1|TRBD1|TRBJ1-1|-
CSAVGTVLEAFF
TGCAGCGCCGTGGGGACAGTACTTGAAGCTTTCTTT
>TRBV30|-|TRBJ2-3|-
CAWRARSGSGDTQYF
TGTGCCTGGAGAGCCCGATCCGGGAGTGGAGATACGCAGTATTTT
>TRBV9|-|TRBJ2-3|-
CASSVDPVTDTQYF
TGTGCCAGCAGCGTAGATCCAGTCACAGATACGCAGTATTTT
>TRBV4-3|-|TRBJ1-4|-
CASSRLTDNNEKLFF
TGCGCCAGCAGCCGCCTGACAGACAATAATGAAAAACTGTTTTTT
>TRBV9|TRBD1|TRBJ2-7|once
CASSVAGTGGAEQYF
TGTGCCAGCAGCGTAGCGGGGACAGGGGGCGCCGAGCAGTACTTC
>TRBV7-3|-|TRBJ2-3|-
CASSARTETPQYF
TGTGCCAGCAGCGCGCGGACAGAAACACCCCAGTATTTT